This T cell receptor beta chain was captured in a study of monozygotic twins with inflammatory bowel disease. TCRdb re-called the 5' RACE reads and gives one entry per CDR3 protein, without DNA. The data include 85,000 to 110,000 distinct CDR3 sequences; the top ten clones carry 1.5% to 2%. CDR1 SGHVS and CDR2 FNYEAQ come from the germline V gene. CDR3 length equals 17 residues. This sequence originates from a human donor with ulcerative colitis or Crohn's disease, or a healthy co-twin of an affected twin (not recorded which). The chain has TRBV7-6 and TRBJ2-2; TCRdb gives TRBD2 as the D gene, but with no DNA this cannot be confirmed. Sequencing input: blood. The CDR3 here is CASSLQIAGGPAGELFF.